This passage covers 14 T cell receptor beta chains from one sample sequenced in a study of blood T cell repertoires in COVID-19. Clones were read by immunoSEQ multiplex PCR, and TCRdb kept only the in-frame ones, dropping some. In the table there are about 300,000 clones, around nine tenths of which are singletons. The sample consisted of PBMCs or T cells enriched from blood (not recorded which). The receptors derive from a woman aged 45-65 years who had been exposed to COVID-19.

This chain connects TRBV11-2 to TRBJ2-3, with no clear D. This CDR3 has 13 amino acids. V was pared by 5 bases and J by 2 bases, with 8 bases between. Germline loops: CDR1 SGHAT, CDR2 FQNNGV. The chain's CDR3 is CASSPPYTDTQYF. The DNA for the CDR3 is TGTGCCAGCAGCCCCCCCTACACAGATACGCAGTATTTT.

This clone was found a few times. CDR3 loop: CASTTGGGVRKTEAFF. The CDR3 bases are TGTGCCAGCACTACAGGGGGGGGCGTCAGGAAGACTGAAGCTTTCTTT. This chain uses TRBV28 with TRBJ1-1, with 8 bases aligning to TRBD1. The ends lost 7 bases at V and 5 bases at J; junction bases unmatched: 15. The CDR3 loop spans 16 amino acids. Germline CDR1 and CDR2: MDHEN and SYDVKM. Full variable domain (remainder filled in from reference TRBV28 and TRBJ1-1): DVKVTQSSRYLVKRTGEKVFLECVQDMDHENMFWYRQDPGLGLRLIYFSYDVKMKEKGDIPEGYSVSREKKERFSLILESASTNQTSMYLCASTTGGGVRKTEAFFGQGTRLTVV.

CDR3 loop: CASSPGTASGNTIYF. The CDR3, as DNA: TGTGCCAGCAGCCCGGGGACAGCTTCTGGAAACACCATATATTTT. This rearrangement joins TRBV5-6 to TRBJ1-3; TRBD1 matches 7 bases. The CDR3 length is 15 residues. Germline V gene sequence: CDR1 SGHDT, CDR2 YYEEEE. With 4 bases clipped from V and 1 base from J, the junction kept 5 bases outside the gene matches.

This sequence joins TRBV5-1 and TRBJ2-5; D may be TRBD1 (6 bases). This CDR3 is built from 15 residues. Deletions cut 3 bases from V and 2 bases from J, with 14 bases between. Germline-derived CDR1 and CDR2 are SGHRS and YFSETQ. The CDR3 protein is CASSSGVDRQETQYF. The CDR3 DNA reads as TGCGCCAGCAGCTCCGGCGTCGACAGGCAAGAGACCCAGTACTTC.

The chain is built from TRBV10-3 and TRBJ1-4; TRBD1 is a possible D gene (6 bases). With 11 bases removed from V and 8 bases from J, the gap between germline ends came to 21 bases. Germline V lookup: CDR1 ENHRY, CDR2 SYGVKD. The CDR3 is 14 residues long. The DNA for the CDR3 is TGTGCCGCCCGGCCGCAGGGGAAAGAAGAAAAACTGTTTTTT. Protein: CAARPQGKEEKLFF.

The genes are TRBV4-2 and TRBJ1-2; D remains unclear. The CDR3 covers 15 residues. Germline V gene lookup returns CDR1 LGHNA and CDR2 YNFKEQ. The germline V and J ends were trimmed by 0 bases and 2 bases, with 10 bases remaining between them. CDR3 protein: CASSQEPGMNYGYTF. The CDR3 region has the DNA TGTGCCAGCAGCCAAGAACCCGGGATGAACTATGGCTACACCTTC.

The gene calls are TRBV29-1 and TRBJ1-1; D remains unclear. Trimming took off 1 base at V and 4 bases at J, with 7 bases between the two ends. Germline CDR1 SQVTM, CDR2 ANQGSEA. The CDR3 covers 12 residues. The CDR3: CSVEVATTEAFF. In nucleotides, the CDR3 is TGCAGCGTTGAAGTGGCCACCACTGAAGCTTTCTTT.

The chain is built from TRBV27 and TRBJ2-7; 10 positions agree with TRBD2. J lost 4 bases, V lost 6 bases, and 6 bases had no gene match. Germline V CDR1 and CDR2: MNHEY, SMNVEV (reference sequence). The CDR3 has 14 residues. The CDR3 coding sequence is TGTGCCAGCAGGAGCTTAGCGGGGGGTTACGAGCAGTACTTC. Translating gives CASRSLAGGYEQYF.

The chain employs TRBV3-1 (or the pseudogene TRBV3-2) and TRBJ2-1; 9 nucleotides line up with TRBD2. CDR3 size: 15 residues. V lost 1 base to trimming and J lost 9 bases; unmatched junction nucleotides: 7. Germline CDR1 reads LGHDT; CDR2 reads YNNKEL (reference sequence). The CDR3 spells CASSQAPRGGTEQFF. CDR3 in DNA: TGTGCCAGCAGCCAAGCCCCGCGGGGGGGCACTGAGCAGTTCTTC.

V usage is TRBV28 and J usage is TRBJ1-6; 7 bases are a match to TRBD1. Germline CDR1 and CDR2: MDHEN and SYDVKM. The V segment lost 4 bases and the J segment 6 bases; nucleotides outside the gene matches: 3. CDR3 length: 14 residues. In DNA form, the CDR3 reads TGTGCCAGCAGTTCCAACAGGGGTAATTCACCCCTCCACTTT. Its translation: CASSSNRGNSPLHF. Using reference TRBV28 and TRBJ1-6 for the parts outside the CDR3, the full variable domain is DVKVTQSSRYLVKRTGEKVFLECVQDMDHENMFWYRQDPGLGLRLIYFSYDVKMKEKGDIPEGYSVSREKKERFSLILESASTNQTSMYLCASSSNRGNSPLHFGNGTRLTVT.

V usage is TRBV6-5 and J usage is TRBJ2-2, with 10 positions matching TRBD1. Losses at the gene ends were 6 bases for V and 1 base for J; bases not matched to a gene: 2. This CDR3 is built from 15 residues. Germline loops: CDR1 MNHEY, CDR2 SVGAGI. The CDR3 here is CASRGTGENTGELFF. The CDR3 nucleotides are TGTGCCAGCAGGGGGACAGGGGAGAACACCGGGGAGCTGTTTTTT.

The V call is TRBV27, the J call TRBJ1-2, with D possibly matching TRBD1 (5 bases). V shed 5 bases and J shed 1 base, with 11 bases lying between them. CDR3 length equals 14 residues. The germline CDR1 and CDR2 sequences are MNHEY and SMNVEV (reference sequence). CDR3 DNA: TGTGCCAGCAGTACACGACAGAATAACTATGGCTACACCTTC. Encoded protein: CASSTRQNNYGYTF.

V gene TRBV19 combines with J gene TRBJ1-6; 8 bases are shared with TRBD1. V was clipped by 8 bases and J by 7 bases; unmatched bases: 4. Germline V gene lookup returns CDR1 LNHDA and CDR2 SQIVND (reference sequence). CDR3 length: 13 residues. The CDR3 reads CASGTGTNSPLHF. CDR3 bases: TGTGCCAGTGGGACAGGTACGAATTCACCCCTCCACTTT.

This clone came up a few times. The rearrangement uses TRBV5-1 and TRBJ2-2, with 13 bases lining up with TRBD2. Losses at the gene ends were 0 bases for V and 3 bases for J; bases not matched to a gene: 5. Looked up from germline, CDR1 is SGHRS and CDR2 is YFSETQ. The CDR3 consists of 18 residues. The CDR3 loop is CASSLAGTSGAYTGELFF. The CDR3 coding sequence is TGCGCCAGCAGCTTGGCCGGGACTAGCGGGGCCTACACCGGGGAGCTGTTTTTT.